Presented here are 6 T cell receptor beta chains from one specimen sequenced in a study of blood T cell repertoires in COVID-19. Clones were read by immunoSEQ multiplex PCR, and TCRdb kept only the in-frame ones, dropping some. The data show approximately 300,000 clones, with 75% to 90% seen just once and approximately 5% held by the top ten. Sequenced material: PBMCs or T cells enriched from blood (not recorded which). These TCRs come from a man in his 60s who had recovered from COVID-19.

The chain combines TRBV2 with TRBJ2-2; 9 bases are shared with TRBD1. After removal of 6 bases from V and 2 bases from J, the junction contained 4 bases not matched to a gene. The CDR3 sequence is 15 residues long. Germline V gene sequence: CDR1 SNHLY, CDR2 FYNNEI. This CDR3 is CASRGQGTNTGELFF. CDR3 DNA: TGTGCCAGCAGAGGACAGGGGACAAACACCGGGGAGCTGTTTTTT.

The CDR3, as DNA: TGTGCCAGCAGCTTAACCGGGACCCAGGGGGGCTACACCTTC. Protein product: CASSLTGTQGGYTF. The genes are TRBV7-3 and TRBJ1-2, with a weak D call TRBD1 (6 bases). The CDR3 is 14 residues long. Trimming removed 0 bases from V and 8 bases from J, with 13 bases in between. Germline V gene data show CDR1 as SGHTA and CDR2 as FQGTGA.

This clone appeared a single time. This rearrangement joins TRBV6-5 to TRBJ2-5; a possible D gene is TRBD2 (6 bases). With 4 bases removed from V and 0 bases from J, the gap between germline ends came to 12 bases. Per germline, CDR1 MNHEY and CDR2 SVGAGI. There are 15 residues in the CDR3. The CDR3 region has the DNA TGTGCCAGCAGTTCGGGACTCCTGTACCAAGAGACCCAGTACTTC. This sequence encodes CASSSGLLYQETQYF.

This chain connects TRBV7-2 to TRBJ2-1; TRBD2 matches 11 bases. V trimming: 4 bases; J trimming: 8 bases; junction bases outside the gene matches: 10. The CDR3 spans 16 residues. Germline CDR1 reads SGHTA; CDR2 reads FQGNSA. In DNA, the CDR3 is TGTGCCAGCAGCTCGCTGTTGTCTAGCGGGAGGTATGAGCAGTTCTTC. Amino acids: CASSSLLSSGRYEQFF.

The CDR3 DNA is TGCGCCAGCAGCCAACAGGGAAGGAACACTGAAGCTTTCTTT. Protein: CASSQQGRNTEAFF. The chain is built from TRBV4-1 and TRBJ1-1; D is perhaps TRBD1 (5 bases). The germline V gene encodes CDR1 MGHRA and CDR2 YSYEKL. The CDR3 sequence is 14 residues long. Trimming cost V 2 bases and J 1 base, with 8 bases left between them.

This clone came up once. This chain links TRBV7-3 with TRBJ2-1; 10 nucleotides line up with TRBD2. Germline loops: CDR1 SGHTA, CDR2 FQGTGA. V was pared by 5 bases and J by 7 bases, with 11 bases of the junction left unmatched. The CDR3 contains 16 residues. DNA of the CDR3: TGTGCCAGCAGCCTCCCGACTAGCGGGTGGCTGAATGAGCAGTTCTTC. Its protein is CASSLPTSGWLNEQFF.